A selection of T cell receptor beta chains follows, all from one sample in a study of cytomegalovirus exposure and HLA in healthy donors. This table comes from immunoSEQ multiplex PCR, and its TCRdb copy is limited to in-frame clones, with some not included. The sample includes about 120,000 clones, over 65% of them seen just once. Sequencing was carried out using PBMCs. The receptors were sampled from a woman younger than 45 in good health and CMV-seronegative. CDR3s include the opening cysteine and the closing phenylalanine or tryptophan. Each record gives: CDR3 length, D gene, clone size, J gene, V gene, CDR3 protein, CDR3 DNA. A D gene is named only where the DNA matches it firmly. Rows may omit the clone size; those that give it use once, few, many or a size class.

14	TRBD1	once	TRBJ2-3	TRBV7-2	CASGRQGAQGTQYF	TGTGCCAGCGGCCGACAGGGCGCCCAAGGTACGCAGTATTTT
16	TRBD1	.	TRBJ2-2	TRBV11-3	CASSPQGGGSTGELFF	TGTGCCAGCAGCCCACAGGGGGGCGGAAGCACCGGGGAGCTGTTTTTT
14	.	few	TRBJ1-6	TRBV19	CASSHRAMDSPLHF	TGTGCCAGTAGTCACAGGGCAATGGATTCACCCCTCCACTTT
14	.	.	TRBJ2-5	TRBV4-2	CASSQDPYEETQYF	TGTGCCAGCAGCCAAGATCCTTATGAAGAGACCCAGTACTTC
14	.	.	TRBJ1-1	TRBV18	CASSPLRGSTEAFF	TGTGCCAGCTCACCACTCAGGGGAAGCACTGAAGCTTTCTTT
14	.	.	TRBJ2-2	TRBV6-5	CASSYSLGAGELFF	TGTGCCAGCAGTTACTCCCTAGGGGCCGGGGAGCTGTTTTTT
15	TRBD1	.	TRBJ1-4	TRBV19	CASSILQGINEKLFF	TGTGCCAGTAGTATATTACAGGGGATTAATGAAAAACTGTTTTTT
16	.	.	TRBJ2-1	TRBV9	CASSARGGVGYNEQFF	TGTGCCAGCAGCGCCCGAGGGGGGGTTGGCTACAATGAGCAGTTCTTC
15	.	.	TRBJ1-1	TRBV5-4	CASSSPGQMNTEAFF	TGTGCCAGCAGCTCACCGGGACAAATGAACACTGAAGCTTTCTTT
16	TRBD1	once	TRBJ2-7	TRBV5-5	CASSPGQGSGRYEQYF	TGTGCCAGCAGTCCGGGACAGGGATCGGGGCGCTACGAGCAGTACTTC
15	TRBD1	.	TRBJ1-1	TRBV7-9	CASSFKGTGHTEAFF	TGTGCCAGCAGCTTTAAAGGGACAGGGCACACTGAAGCTTTCTTT
14	TRBD1	.	TRBJ2-2	TRBV19	CASRDRANTGELFF	TGTGCCAGTCGAGACAGGGCTAACACCGGGGAGCTGTTTTTT
14	.	.	TRBJ2-5	TRBV7-2	CASSLGGPQETQYF	TGTGCCAGCAGCTTAGGGGGGCCCCAAGAGACCCAGTACTTC
14	TRBD1	.	TRBJ1-2	TRBV2	CASRRDRTNYGYTF	TGTGCCAGCAGGAGGGACAGAACTAACTATGGCTACACCTTC
18	TRBD1	.	TRBJ1-6	TRBV7-3	CASSAPRDSSSYNSPLHF	TGTGCCAGCAGCGCGCCCCGGGACAGCAGCTCCTATAATTCACCCCTCCACTTT
12	.	once	TRBJ1-5	TRBV2	CASGGGNQPQHF	TGTGCCAGCGGGGGGGGGAATCAGCCCCAGCATTTT
11	.	.	TRBJ2-7	TRBV6-6	CAVGRGHEQYF	TGTGCCGTTGGTAGGGGCCACGAGCAGTACTTC
15	TRBD2	.	TRBJ2-7	TRBV4-1	CASSQLAGTPYEQYF	TGCGCCAGCAGCCAACTAGCGGGAACCCCCTACGAGCAGTACTTC
15	TRBD2	.	TRBJ2-5	TRBV10-3	CAISELGTSGVPQYF	TGTGCCATCAGTGAGCTGGGGACTAGCGGGGTGCCCCAGTACTTC
11	.	.	TRBJ2-5	TRBV29-1	CSVGPQETQYF	TGCAGCGTTGGGCCTCAAGAGACCCAGTACTTC
15	.	once	TRBJ2-2	TRBV7-2	CASSLKGSGAGELFF	TGTGCCAGCAGCTTAAAAGGGTCAGGGGCCGGGGAGCTGTTTTTT
14	.	once	TRBJ1-1	TRBV30	CAWSVRQMNTEAFF	TGTGCCTGGAGTGTAAGACAGATGAACACTGAAGCTTTCTTT
14	TRBD1	.	TRBJ1-2	TRBV18	CASSLWTGDYGYTF	TGTGCCAGCTCACTCTGGACAGGGGACTATGGCTACACCTTC
15	.	.	TRBJ1-4	TRBV10-3	CAISERGTGSEKLFF	TGTGCCATCAGTGAGAGGGGGACGGGTAGTGAAAAACTGTTTTTT
17	TRBD2	many	TRBJ2-2	TRBV5-1	CASSTVLSGGNTGELFF	TGCGCCAGCAGCACCGTGCTTAGCGGGGGGAACACCGGGGAGCTGTTTTTT
15	.	once	TRBJ1-2	TRBV27	CASSFSPTSGYGYTF	TGTGCCAGCAGTTTTAGTCCTACCTCCGGTTATGGCTACACCTTC
15	.	.	TRBJ1-3	TRBV5-6	CASSLAGHSGNTIYF	TGTGCCAGCAGCTTGGCCGGACACTCTGGAAACACCATATATTTT
16	.	.	TRBJ2-2	TRBV10-2	CASRGSGPGGTGELFF	TGCGCCAGCCGAGGTTCGGGGCCCGGGGGCACCGGGGAGCTGTTTTTT
16	TRBD1	once	TRBJ2-7	TRBV7-9	CASSRLLRDRAPEQYF	TGTGCCAGCAGCCGCCTACTAAGGGACAGGGCTCCCGAGCAGTACTTC
15	.	.	TRBJ1-2	TRBV5-1	CASSLITGEGVGYTF	TGCGCCAGCAGCTTGATAACGGGTGAAGGAGTGGGCTACACCTTC
13	.	.	TRBJ2-1	TRBV7-2	CASSLIKRGVQFF	TGTGCCAGCAGCTTAATCAAAAGAGGAGTTCAGTTCTTC
15	.	.	TRBJ2-1	TRBV6-4	CASRPRGSSYNEQFF	TGTGCCAGCAGACCCCGGGGGAGCTCCTACAATGAGCAGTTCTTC
13	TRBD1	.	TRBJ2-7	TRBV7-8	CASSQNRGYEQYF	TGTGCCAGCAGCCAAAACAGGGGCTACGAGCAGTACTTC
15	TRBD1	.	TRBJ1-1	TRBV7-2	CASSFPGTGNTEAFF	TGTGCCAGCAGCTTCCCCGGGACAGGGAACACTGAAGCTTTCTTT
16	.	.	TRBJ2-7	TRBV19	CASSIIRGLGPYEQYF	TGTGCCAGTAGTATAATCAGGGGCCTCGGACCCTACGAGCAGTACTTC
15	TRBD1	.	TRBJ1-4	TRBV19	CASSPRQGTSEKLFF	TGTGCCAGTAGTCCGAGACAGGGAACCAGTGAAAAACTGTTTTTT
15	TRBD1	.	TRBJ2-3	TRBV27	CASSLPGQGRKVQYF	TGTGCCAGCAGTTTGCCTGGACAGGGGCGTAAAGTGCAGTATTTT
13	TRBD2	.	TRBJ2-5	TRBV7-3	CASSLREGGTQYF	TGTGCCAGCAGCTTAAGGGAGGGAGGCACCCAGTACTTC
14	.	few	TRBJ2-2	TRBV10-3	CAISDRVTTGELFF	TGTGCCATCAGTGACAGGGTGACCACCGGGGAGCTGTTTTTT
17	.	.	TRBJ1-1	TRBV7-9	CASSLFSLGGKNTEAFF	TGTGCCAGCAGCTTATTCTCTTTAGGAGGGAAGAACACTGAAGCTTTCTTT
15	TRBD2	.	TRBJ2-2	TRBV5-4	CASSPPGGAAGELFF	TGTGCCAGCAGCCCCCCCGGGGGGGCGGCCGGGGAGCTGTTTTTT
14	TRBD1	.	TRBJ1-1	TRBV5-4	CASSQGQGRTEAFF	TGTGCCAGCAGCCAGGGACAGGGAAGAACTGAAGCTTTCTTT
18	TRBD2	.	TRBJ2-7	TRBV7-2	CASSPPTPRGGQDYEQYF	TGTGCCAGCAGCCCCCCTACCCCTCGCGGGGGGCAAGACTACGAGCAGTACTTC
15	TRBD1	.	TRBJ1-2	TRBV13	CASSRTGGENYGYTF	TGTGCCAGCAGCCGGACAGGGGGCGAAAACTATGGCTACACCTTC
13	.	.	TRBJ1-2	TRBV9	CASSGSSGDGYTF	TGTGCCAGCAGCGGATCGTCAGGGGATGGCTACACCTTC
15	.	.	TRBJ1-3	TRBV2	CASSEGVLSGNTIYF	TGTGCCAGCAGTGAGGGAGTACTCTCTGGAAACACCATATATTTT
14	.	.	TRBJ2-5	TRBV7-6	CASSLGGEQETQYF	TGTGCCAGCAGTCTAGGGGGGGAACAAGAGACCCAGTACTTC
15	.	.	TRBJ1-5	TRBV5-6	CASSLRRVGLRPQHF	TGTGCCAGCAGCTTGAGGAGGGTAGGGCTTCGGCCCCAGCATTTT
14	.	.	TRBJ1-2	TRBV19	CASSLQGSHYGYTF	TGTGCCAGTAGTTTACAGGGATCGCACTATGGCTACACCTTC
15	TRBD1	.	TRBJ1-6	TRBV4-1	CASRNPGQGSSPLHF	TGCGCCAGCAGAAATCCGGGACAGGGTTCGTCACCCCTCCACTTT
13	.	.	TRBJ2-7	TRBV6-5	CASSVADSYEQYF	TGTGCCAGCAGTGTGGCAGACTCCTACGAGCAGTACTTC
15	TRBD1	.	TRBJ1-1	TRBV6-5	CASSRDRIMNTEAFF	TGTGCCAGCAGCCGGGACAGAATCATGAACACTGAAGCTTTCTTT
15	TRBD2	once	TRBJ2-1	TRBV5-1	CASSQSGVSYNEQFF	TGCGCCAGCAGCCAAAGCGGGGTCTCCTACAATGAGCAGTTCTTC
15	TRBD2	.	TRBJ2-5	TRBV6-1	CASSEATSGAETQYF	TGTGCCAGCAGTGAAGCTACTAGCGGGGCAGAGACCCAGTACTTC
15	.	once	TRBJ1-6	TRBV21-1	CASSPRGGLDSPLHF	TGTGCCAGCAGCCCCCGGGGAGGGTTGGATTCACCCCTCCACTTT
17	.	.	TRBJ2-1	TRBV9	CASSAPLAGWGSNEQFF	TGTGCCAGCAGCGCCCCACTGGCGGGGTGGGGGTCGAATGAGCAGTTCTTC
14	.	.	TRBJ2-7	TRBV11-3	CASSLAGRGYEQYF	TGTGCCAGCAGCTTAGCAGGCAGGGGATACGAGCAGTACTTC